Sample share makes the clone carrying this TCR beta chain hyperexpanded. Sequencing used immunoSEQ multiplex PCR; TCRdb keeps in-frame clones, though not all of them. The sample consists of around 1,500 clones, around 67% of them appearing once. The sample comes from a study of CD39 and CD103 CD8 tumor-infiltrating T cells. Germline V lookup: CDR1 ENHRY, CDR2 SYGVKD. J gave up 0 bases and V 4 bases, and 9 bases lay outside the gene matches. The CDR3 is 16 residues long. The origin of this receptor is a human donor with head and neck squamous cell carcinoma. The sequenced material came from CD39- CD103- CD8+ T cells sorted from the tumor. The subset denotes: CD103-CD39- double-negative CD45RA- CD8 T cells. V is TRBV10-3 and J is TRBJ2-7, with 7 bases aligning to TRBD2. Here the CDR3 reads CAISVSGTGGSYEQYF. Here the CDR3 DNA reads TGTGCCATCAGTGTGTCCGGGACGGGAGGCTCCTACGAGCAGTACTTC.